One sample yielded the 5 T cell receptor beta chains listed below, sequenced in a study of cytomegalovirus exposure and HLA in healthy donors. Primers for the PCR totalled 60 Vbeta and 13 Jbeta. TCRdb's table, derived via immunoSEQ multiplex PCR, lists solely in-frame clones and lacks some. The repertoire holds 200,000 to 250,000 clones, with around 80% as singletons. Sequencing was carried out using PBMCs. The receptor set was obtained from an older woman in good health and CMV-seropositive.

CDR3 in amino acids: CASSLRGDNYGYTF. CDR3 nucleotide sequence: TGCGCCAGCAGTCTCCGGGGGGACAACTATGGCTACACCTTC. The V and J genes are TRBV23-1 and TRBJ1-2, with a tentative D call TRBD1 (5 bases). TRBV23-1 is an ORF, with its function uncertain. The CDR3 is 14 amino acids. V was clipped by 4 bases and J by 2 bases, with 11 bases between them.

The gene calls are TRBV5-5 and TRBJ2-1, with a tentative D call TRBD2 (5 bases). CDR3 length: 15 amino acids. Germline V lookup: CDR1 SGHKS, CDR2 YYEKEE (reference sequence). Trimming shortened V by 2 bases and J by 1 base, and 10 bases separated the two germline ends. Here the CDR3 DNA reads TGTGCCAGCAGCTTTGAGGGAAAATCCTACAATGAGCAGTTCTTC. It translates to CASSFEGKSYNEQFF.

The rearrangement joins TRBV7-2 to TRBJ2-1; possibly TRBD2 for D (6 bases). V gave up 5 bases and J gave up 5 bases, with 19 bases separating them. The CDR3 covers 16 residues. In germline, CDR1 is SGHTA, CDR2 FQGNSA. For the CDR3, the DNA is TGTGCCAGCAGCGTACACCTAGCGAGTATACACAATGAGCAGTTCTTC. Protein sequence: CASSVHLASIHNEQFF.

The chain is built from TRBV18 and TRBJ1-5; 8 nucleotides match TRBD1. V lost 4 bases, J lost 0 bases, and 11 bases stayed unmatched. Germline V gene lookup returns CDR1 KGHSH and CDR2 LQKENI. The CDR3 sequence is 18 residues long. Here the CDR3 DNA reads TGTGCCAGCTCACGGACCTTGTGGGACAGGAATAGCAATCAGCCCCAGCATTTT. Protein: CASSRTLWDRNSNQPQHF.

The chain links TRBV19 to TRBJ2-7; 8 bases are a match to TRBD2. V lost 5 bases to trimming and J lost 5 bases; unmatched junction nucleotides: 8. This CDR3 has 14 amino acids. Germline V CDR1 and CDR2: LNHDA, SQIVND (reference sequence). This chain's CDR3 is CASSSGRALDEQYF. DNA of the CDR3: TGTGCCAGTAGTTCCGGGAGGGCCTTGGACGAGCAGTACTTC.